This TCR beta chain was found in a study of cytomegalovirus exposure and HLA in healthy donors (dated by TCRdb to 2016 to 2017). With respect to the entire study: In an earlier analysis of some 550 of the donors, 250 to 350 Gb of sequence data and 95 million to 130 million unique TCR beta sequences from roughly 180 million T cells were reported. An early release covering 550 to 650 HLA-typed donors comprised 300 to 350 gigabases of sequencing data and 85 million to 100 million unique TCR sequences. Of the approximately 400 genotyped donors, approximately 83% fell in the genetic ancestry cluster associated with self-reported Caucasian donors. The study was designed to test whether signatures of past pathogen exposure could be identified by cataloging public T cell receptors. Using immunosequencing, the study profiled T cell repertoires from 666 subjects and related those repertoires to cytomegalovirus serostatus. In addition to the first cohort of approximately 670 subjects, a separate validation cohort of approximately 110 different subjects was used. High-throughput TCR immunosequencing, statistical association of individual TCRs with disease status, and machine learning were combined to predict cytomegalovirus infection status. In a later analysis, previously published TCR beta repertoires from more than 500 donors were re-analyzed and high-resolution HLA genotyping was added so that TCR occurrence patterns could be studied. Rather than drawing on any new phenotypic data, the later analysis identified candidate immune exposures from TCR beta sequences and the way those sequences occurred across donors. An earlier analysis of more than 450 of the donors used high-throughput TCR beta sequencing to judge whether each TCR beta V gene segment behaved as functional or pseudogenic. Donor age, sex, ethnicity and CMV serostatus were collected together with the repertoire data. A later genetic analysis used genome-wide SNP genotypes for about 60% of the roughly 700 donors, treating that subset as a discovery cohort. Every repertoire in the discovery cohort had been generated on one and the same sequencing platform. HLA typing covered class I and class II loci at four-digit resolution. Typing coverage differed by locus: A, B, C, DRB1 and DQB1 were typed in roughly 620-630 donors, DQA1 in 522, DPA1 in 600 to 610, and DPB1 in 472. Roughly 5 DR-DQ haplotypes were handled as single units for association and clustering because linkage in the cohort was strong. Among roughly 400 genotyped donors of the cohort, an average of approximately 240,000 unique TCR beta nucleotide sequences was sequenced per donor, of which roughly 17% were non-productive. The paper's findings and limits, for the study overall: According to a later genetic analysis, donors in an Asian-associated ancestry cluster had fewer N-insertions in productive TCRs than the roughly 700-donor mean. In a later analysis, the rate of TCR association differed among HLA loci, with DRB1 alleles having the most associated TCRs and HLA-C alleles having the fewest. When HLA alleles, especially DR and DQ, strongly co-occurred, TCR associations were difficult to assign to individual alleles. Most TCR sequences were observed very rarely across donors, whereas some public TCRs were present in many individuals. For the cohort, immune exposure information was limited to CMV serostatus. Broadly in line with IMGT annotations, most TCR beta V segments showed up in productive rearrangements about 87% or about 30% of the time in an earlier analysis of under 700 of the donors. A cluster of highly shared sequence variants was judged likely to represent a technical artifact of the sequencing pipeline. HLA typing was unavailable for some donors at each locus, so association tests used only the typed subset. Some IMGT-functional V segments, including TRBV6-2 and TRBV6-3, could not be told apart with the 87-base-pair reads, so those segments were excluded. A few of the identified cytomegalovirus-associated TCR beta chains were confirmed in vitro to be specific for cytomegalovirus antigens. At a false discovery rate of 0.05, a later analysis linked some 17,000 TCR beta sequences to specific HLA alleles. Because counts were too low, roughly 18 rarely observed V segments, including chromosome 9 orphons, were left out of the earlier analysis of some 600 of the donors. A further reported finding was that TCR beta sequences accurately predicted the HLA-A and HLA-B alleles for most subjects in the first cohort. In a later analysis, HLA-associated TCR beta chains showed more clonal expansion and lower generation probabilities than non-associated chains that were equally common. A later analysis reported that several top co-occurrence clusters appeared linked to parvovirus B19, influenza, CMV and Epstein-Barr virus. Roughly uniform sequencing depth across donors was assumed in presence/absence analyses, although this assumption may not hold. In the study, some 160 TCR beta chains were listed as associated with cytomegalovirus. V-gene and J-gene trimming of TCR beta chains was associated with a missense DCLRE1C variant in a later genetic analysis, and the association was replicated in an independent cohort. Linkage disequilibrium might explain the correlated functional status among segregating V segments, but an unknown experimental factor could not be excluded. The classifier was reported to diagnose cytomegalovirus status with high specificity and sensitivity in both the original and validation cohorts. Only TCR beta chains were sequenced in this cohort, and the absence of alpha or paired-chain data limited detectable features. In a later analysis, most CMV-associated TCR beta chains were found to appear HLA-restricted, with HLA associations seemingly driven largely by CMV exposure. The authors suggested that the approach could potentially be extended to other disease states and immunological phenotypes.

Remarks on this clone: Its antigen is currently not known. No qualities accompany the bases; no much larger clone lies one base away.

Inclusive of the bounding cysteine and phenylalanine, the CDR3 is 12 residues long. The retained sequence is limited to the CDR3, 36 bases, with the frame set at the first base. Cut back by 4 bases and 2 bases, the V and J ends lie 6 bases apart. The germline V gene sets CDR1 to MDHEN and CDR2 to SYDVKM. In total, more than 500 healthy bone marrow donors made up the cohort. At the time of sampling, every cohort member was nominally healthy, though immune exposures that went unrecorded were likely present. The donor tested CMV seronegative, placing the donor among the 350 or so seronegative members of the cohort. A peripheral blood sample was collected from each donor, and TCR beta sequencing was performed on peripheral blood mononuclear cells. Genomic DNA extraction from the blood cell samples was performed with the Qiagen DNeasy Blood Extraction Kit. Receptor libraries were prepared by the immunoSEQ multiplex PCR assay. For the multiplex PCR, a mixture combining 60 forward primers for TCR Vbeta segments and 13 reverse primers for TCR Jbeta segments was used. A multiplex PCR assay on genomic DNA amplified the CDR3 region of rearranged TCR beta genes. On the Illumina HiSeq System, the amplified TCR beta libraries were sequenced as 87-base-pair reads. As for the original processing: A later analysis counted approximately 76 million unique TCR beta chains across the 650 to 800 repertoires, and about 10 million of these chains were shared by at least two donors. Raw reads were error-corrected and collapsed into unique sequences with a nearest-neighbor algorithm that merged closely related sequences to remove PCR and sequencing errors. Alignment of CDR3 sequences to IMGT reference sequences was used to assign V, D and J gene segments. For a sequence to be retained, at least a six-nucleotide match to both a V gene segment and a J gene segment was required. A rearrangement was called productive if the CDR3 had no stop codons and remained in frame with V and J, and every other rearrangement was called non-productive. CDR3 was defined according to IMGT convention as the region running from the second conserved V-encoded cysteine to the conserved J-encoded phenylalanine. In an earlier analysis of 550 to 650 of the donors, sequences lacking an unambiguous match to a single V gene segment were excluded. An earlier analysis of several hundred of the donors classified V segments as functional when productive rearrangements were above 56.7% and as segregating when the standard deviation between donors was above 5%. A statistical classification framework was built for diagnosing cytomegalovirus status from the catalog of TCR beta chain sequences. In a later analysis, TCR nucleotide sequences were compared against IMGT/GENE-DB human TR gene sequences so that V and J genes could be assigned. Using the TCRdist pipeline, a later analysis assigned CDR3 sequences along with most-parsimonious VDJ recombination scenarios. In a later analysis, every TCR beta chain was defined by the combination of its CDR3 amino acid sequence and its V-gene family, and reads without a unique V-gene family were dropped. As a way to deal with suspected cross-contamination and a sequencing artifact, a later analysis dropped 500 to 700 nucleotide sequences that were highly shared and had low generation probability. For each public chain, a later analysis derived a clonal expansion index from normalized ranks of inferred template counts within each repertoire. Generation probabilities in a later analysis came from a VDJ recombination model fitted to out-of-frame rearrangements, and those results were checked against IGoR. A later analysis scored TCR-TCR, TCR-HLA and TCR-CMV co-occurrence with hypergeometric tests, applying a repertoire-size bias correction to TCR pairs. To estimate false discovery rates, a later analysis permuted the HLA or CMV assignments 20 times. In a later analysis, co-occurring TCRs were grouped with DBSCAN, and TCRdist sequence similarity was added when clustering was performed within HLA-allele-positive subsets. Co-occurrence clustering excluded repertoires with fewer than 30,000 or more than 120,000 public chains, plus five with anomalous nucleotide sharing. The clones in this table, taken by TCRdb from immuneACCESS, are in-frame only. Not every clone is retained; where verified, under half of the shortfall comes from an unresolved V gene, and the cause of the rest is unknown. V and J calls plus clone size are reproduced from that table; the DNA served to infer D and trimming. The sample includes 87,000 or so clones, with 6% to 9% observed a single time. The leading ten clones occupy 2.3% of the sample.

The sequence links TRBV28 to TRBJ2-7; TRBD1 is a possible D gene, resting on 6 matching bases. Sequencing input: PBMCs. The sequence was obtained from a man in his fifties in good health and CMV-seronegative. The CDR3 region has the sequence CASSWDTYEQYF. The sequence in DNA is TGTGCCAGCAGTTGGGACACCTACGAGCAGTACTTC. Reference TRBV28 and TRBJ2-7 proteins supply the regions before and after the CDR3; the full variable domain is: DVKVTQSSRYLVKRTGEKVFLECVQDMDHENMFWYRQDPGLGLRLIYFSYDVKMKEKGDIPEGYSVSREKKERFSLILESASTNQTSMYLCASSWDTYEQYFGPGTRLTVT.